The 15 T cell receptor beta chains presented below share a single source sample, sequenced in a study of OX40 agonist ivuxolimab in advanced cancers. TCRdb keeps only in-frame clones here, not all; method: immunoSEQ multiplex PCR. The table lists about 80,000 clones, 90% of them singletons. The sequencing used CD4+ or CD8+ T cells sorted from blood, collected in a trial of the OX40 agonist ivuxolimab. Every receptor here comes from an adult with an advanced solid tumor such as melanoma, head and neck, liver or kidney cancer.

V is TRBV7-2 and J is TRBJ1-2; 7 nucleotides align to TRBD1. Germline lookup yields CDR1 SGHTA and CDR2 FQGNSA. CDR3 length equals 15 residues. V was pared by 1 base and J by 4 bases, with 6 bases of the junction left unmatched. The CDR3 region has the DNA TGTGCCAGCAGCTTAGAGTCAGGGGGAAGCTATGGCTACACCTTC. Encoded protein: CASSLESGGSYGYTF.

This clone has a handful of counts. This chain uses TRBV6-1 with TRBJ1-2; the D gene is possibly TRBD1 (6 bases). The V gene's germline CDR1 is MNHNS and CDR2 SASEGT. The CDR3 is made up of 13 amino acids. The V end was cut by 4 bases, the J end by 2 bases, with 8 bases between. The CDR3 region is CASSGTVNYGYTF. In DNA form, the CDR3 reads TGTGCCAGCAGTGGGACAGTAAACTATGGCTACACCTTC.

A single count supports this clone. The sample contains more than one DNA sequence encoding this CDR3. The chain is built from TRBV5-1 and TRBJ2-1, with D possibly TRBD1 on 6 matching bases. The V gene's germline CDR1 is SGHRS and CDR2 YFSETQ. V shed 4 bases and J shed 1 base, with 12 bases lying between them. This CDR3 region has 15 residues. The CDR3 reads CASSLGGLSYNEQFF. CDR3 nucleotides: TGCGCCAGCAGCCTAGGGGGTTTATCCTACAATGAGCAGTTCTTC.

The chain has TRBV20-1 and TRBJ1-5; unclear D gene. V was trimmed by 6 bases and J by 7 bases, leaving 7 bases between them. Germline V CDR1 and CDR2: DFQATT, SNEGSKA (reference sequence). This CDR3 comprises 10 residues. CDR3 coding DNA: TGCAGTGCCCTGGGGCAGCCCCAGCATTTT. Translation: CSALGQPQHF.

The J gene is TRBJ1-2, the V gene TRBV5-4; 9 nucleotides agree with TRBD1. With V trimmed by 0 bases and J by 3 bases, 3 bases remained unmatched. The CDR3 has 15 residues. In germline, CDR1 is SGHNT, CDR2 YYREEE (reference sequence). CDR3 sequence (DNA): TGTGCCAGCAGCTTGGAGACAGGGGGAGACTATGGCTACACCTTC. It translates to CASSLETGGDYGYTF.

The chain employs TRBV7-3 and TRBJ1-5; D possibly corresponds to TRBD1 (6 bases). The CDR3 contains 17 residues. With 2 bases removed from V and 2 bases from J, the gap between germline ends came to 16 bases. Germline CDR1 reads SGHTA; CDR2 reads FQGTGA. The CDR3 sequence is CASSLGGVGRGNQPQHF. As DNA, the CDR3 is TGTGCCAGCAGCTTAGGGGGCGTCGGGAGGGGCAATCAGCCCCAGCATTTT.

V gene TRBV4-3 combines with J gene TRBJ2-3, with D possibly TRBD2 on 5 matching bases. Per germline, CDR1 LGHNA and CDR2 YSLEER. The CDR3 runs 13 residues. V lost 0 bases to trimming and J lost 14 bases, with 15 bases between them. Written as DNA, the CDR3 is TGCGCCAGCAGCCAAGAGTTTGGGAGTCCCCCGTATTTT. Amino acid sequence: CASSQEFGSPPYF.

J is TRBJ2-4 and V is TRBV6-6, with 9 bases matching TRBD2. The ends lost 6 bases at V and 4 bases at J; junction bases unmatched: 10. Per germline, CDR1 MNHNY and CDR2 SVGAGI (reference sequence). CDR3 length: 16 amino acids. The CDR3 DNA reads as TGTGCCAGCAGGGAATCGGCGGGGGGGCTAAAAAACATTCAGTACTTC. This codes for CASRESAGGLKNIQYF.

The chain uses TRBV5-1 and TRBJ2-2; tentatively, D is TRBD1 (5 bases). CDR1 SGHRS and CDR2 YFSETQ come from the germline V gene. V gave up 4 bases and J gave up 3 bases, with 7 bases separating them. The CDR3 is made up of 13 amino acids. The CDR3 loop is CASSPRDTGELFF. CDR3 coding DNA: TGCGCCAGCAGCCCCAGGGACACCGGGGAGCTGTTTTTT.

This chain links TRBV5-4 with TRBJ1-2; a possible D gene is TRBD1 (6 bases). V dropped 0 bases and J dropped 6 bases, with 9 bases sitting between them. This CDR3 has 13 residues. Germline V gene data show CDR1 as SGHNT and CDR2 as YYREEE (reference sequence). CDR3 coding DNA: TGTGCCAGCAGCTTGGAAAACAGGGATGGCTACACCTTC. Encoded protein: CASSLENRDGYTF. Complete variable domain (other parts from reference TRBV5-4 and TRBJ1-2): ETGVTQSPTHLIKTRGQQVTLRCSSQSGHNTVSWYQQALGQGPQFIFQYYREEENGRGNFPPRFSGLQFPNYSSELNVNALELDDSALYLCASSLENRDGYTFGSGTRLTVV.

The chain couples TRBV10-2 to TRBJ2-7; TRBD1 agrees at 8 bases. The CDR3 contains 16 residues. Germline values: CDR1 WSHSY, CDR2 SAAADI. The V segment lost 4 bases and the J segment 2 bases; nucleotides outside the gene matches: 10. CDR3 in amino acids: CASSAADRGRAYEQYF. In DNA form, the CDR3 reads TGCGCCAGCAGTGCCGCAGACAGGGGAAGGGCCTACGAGCAGTACTTC.

This clone appeared once. The chain combines TRBV4-2 with TRBJ1-4; TRBD1 aligns across 9 bases. The CDR3 has 15 residues. Germline lookup yields CDR1 LGHNA and CDR2 YNFKEQ. Unmatched junction bases numbered 3, after V lost 0 bases and J lost 7 bases. The CDR3 DNA reads as TGTGCCAGCAGCCAAGACCTGGACAGGGGTGAAAAACTGTTTTTT. Translation: CASSQDLDRGEKLFF.

This clone was found once. The genes are TRBV5-1 and TRBJ2-7, with a tentative D call TRBD1 (6 bases). CDR3 length: 12 amino acids. In germline, CDR1 is SGHRS, CDR2 YFSETQ. The V end lost 4 bases, the J end lost 4 bases, and 9 bases lay between the germline ends. The CDR3 bases are TGCGCCAGCAGCGAAAGGGGGTACGAGCAGTACTTC. The encoded protein is CASSERGYEQYF.

CDR3 nucleotide sequence: TGTGCCAGCAGTTTATATACAGGGACCGAGCAGTACTTC. Its translation is CASSLYTGTEQYF. V and J are TRBV6-5 and TRBJ2-7; tentatively, D is TRBD1 (6 bases). Germline CDR1 is MNHEY and CDR2 is SVGAGI. V lost 4 bases, J lost 6 bases, and 13 bases lay in between. The CDR3 is 13 residues long.

CDR3 in DNA: TGTGCCAGCAGCTTAGGGCAGGGCAACGCCTACGAGCAGTACTTC. Protein product: CASSLGQGNAYEQYF. The chain carries TRBV7-2 and TRBJ2-7; D is perhaps TRBD1 (5 bases). The CDR3 is made up of 15 amino acids. CDR1 and CDR2 from the germline V gene are SGHTA and FQGNSA. The germline V and J ends were trimmed by 1 base and 2 bases, with 12 bases remaining between them.